This TCR beta chain was profiled in a study of blood T cell repertoires in COVID-19. Across the whole study: From the United States, Italy and Spain came samples of acute and convalescent COVID-19. T cells, B-cell-depleted T cells, or PBMCs supplied cDNA or gDNA.

Authors' methods: Reference gene primer amplification in the assay estimated nucleated cell counts. Profiled with immunoSEQ multiplex PCR; TCRdb holds only in-frame clones, not every one. The V and J calls and clone size come from that table; D and trimming were worked out from the DNA. The repertoire includes around 60,000 clones, approximately 88% of them detected once, and 3.5% to 5% sits in the top ten. V lost 4 bases to trimming and J lost 0 bases, with 13 bases between them. This CDR3 region has 16 residues. Germline V lookup: CDR1 SGHVS, CDR2 FNYEAQ. The chain carries TRBV7-6 and TRBJ1-3; D is ambiguous. The clonotype was recovered from a human donor in a cohort sampled during active COVID-19. The material sequenced was peripheral blood. CDR3 region: CASSSVPGISGNTIYF. The CDR3 region has the DNA TGTGCCAGCAGCTCAGTGCCGGGAATCTCTGGAAACACCATATATTTT.